This entry concerns a single T cell receptor beta chain. The CDR3 is 18 amino acids. The germline CDR1 and CDR2 sequences are MNHEY and SVGEGT. V dropped 2 bases and J dropped 2; count of bases not matched to a gene: 5. This table comes from immunoSEQ multiplex PCR, and its TCRdb copy is limited to in-frame clones, with some not included. Altogether around 140,000 clones are present, under 90% being singletons, with the ten largest covering approximately 3.5%. The sample comes from a study of blood T cell repertoires in COVID-19. The specimen sequenced was peripheral blood. This TCR came from a man in his 70s who had recovered from COVID-19. V and J are TRBV6-2 or TRBV6-3 and TRBJ2-1, with 14 positions matching TRBD2. CDR3 sequence reads: CASSYPTSGRATYNEQFF. The CDR3 nucleotides are TGTGCCAGCAGTTACCCGACTAGCGGGAGGGCTACCTACAATGAGCAGTTCTTC.